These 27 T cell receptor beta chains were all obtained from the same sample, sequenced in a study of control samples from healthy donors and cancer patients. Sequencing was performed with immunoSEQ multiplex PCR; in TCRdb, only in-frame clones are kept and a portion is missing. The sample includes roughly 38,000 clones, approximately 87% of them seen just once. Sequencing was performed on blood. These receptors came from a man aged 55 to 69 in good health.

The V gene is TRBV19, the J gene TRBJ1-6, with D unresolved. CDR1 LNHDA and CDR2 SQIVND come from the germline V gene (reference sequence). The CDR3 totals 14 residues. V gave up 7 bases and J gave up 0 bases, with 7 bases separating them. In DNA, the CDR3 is TGTGCCAGTATGCAAAGCTCCTATAATTCACCCCTCCACTTT. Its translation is CASMQSSYNSPLHF.

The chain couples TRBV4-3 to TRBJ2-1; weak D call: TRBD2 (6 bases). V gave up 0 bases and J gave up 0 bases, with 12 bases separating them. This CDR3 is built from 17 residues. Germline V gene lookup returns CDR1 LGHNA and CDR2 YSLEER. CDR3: CASSQDRRGRSYNEQFF. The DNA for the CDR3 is TGCGCCAGCAGCCAAGATAGGCGGGGCCGCTCCTACAATGAGCAGTTCTTC.

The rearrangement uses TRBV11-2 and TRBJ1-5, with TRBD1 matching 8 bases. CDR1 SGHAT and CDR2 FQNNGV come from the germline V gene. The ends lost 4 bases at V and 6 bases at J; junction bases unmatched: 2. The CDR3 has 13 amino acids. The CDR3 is CASSSDRAQPQHF. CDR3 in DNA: TGTGCCAGCAGCTCGGACAGGGCTCAGCCCCAGCATTTT. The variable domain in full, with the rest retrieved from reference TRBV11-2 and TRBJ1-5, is EAGVAQSPRYKIIEKRQSVAFWCNPISGHATLYWYQQILGQGPKLLIQFQNNGVVDDSQLPKDRFSAERLKGVDSTLKIQPAKLEDSAVYLCASSSDRAQPQHFGDGTRLSIL.

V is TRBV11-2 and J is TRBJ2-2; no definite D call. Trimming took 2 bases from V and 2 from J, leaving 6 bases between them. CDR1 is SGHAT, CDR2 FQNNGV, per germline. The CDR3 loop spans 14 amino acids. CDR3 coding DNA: TGTGCCAGCAGCTTAAATCCCAACACCGGGGAGCTGTTTTTT. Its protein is CASSLNPNTGELFF.

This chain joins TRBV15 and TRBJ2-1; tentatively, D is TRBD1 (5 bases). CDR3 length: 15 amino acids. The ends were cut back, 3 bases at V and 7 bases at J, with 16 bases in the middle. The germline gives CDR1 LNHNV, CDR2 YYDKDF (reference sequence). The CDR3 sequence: CATSSDGSRANEQFF. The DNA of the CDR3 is TGTGCCACCAGCAGTGACGGGTCCAGGGCGAATGAGCAGTTCTTC.

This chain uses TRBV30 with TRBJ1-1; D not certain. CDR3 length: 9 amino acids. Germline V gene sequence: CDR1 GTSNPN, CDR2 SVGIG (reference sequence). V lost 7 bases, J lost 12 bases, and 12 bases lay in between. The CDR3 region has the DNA TGTGCCTCATTTGGGAAAACTTTCTTT. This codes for CASFGKTFF.

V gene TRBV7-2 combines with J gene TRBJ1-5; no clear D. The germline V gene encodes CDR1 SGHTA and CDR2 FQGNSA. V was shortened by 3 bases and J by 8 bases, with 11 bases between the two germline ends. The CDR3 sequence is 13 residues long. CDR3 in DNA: TGTGCCAGCAGCTTTTCCCGGGAGGAGCCCCAGCATTTT. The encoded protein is CASSFSREEPQHF. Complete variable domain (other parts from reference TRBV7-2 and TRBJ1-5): GAGVSQSPSNKVTEKGKDVELRCDPISGHTALYWYRQSLGQGLEFLIYFQGNSAPDKSGLPSDRFSAERTGGSVSTLTIQRTQQEDSAVYLCASSFSREEPQHFGDGTRLSIL.

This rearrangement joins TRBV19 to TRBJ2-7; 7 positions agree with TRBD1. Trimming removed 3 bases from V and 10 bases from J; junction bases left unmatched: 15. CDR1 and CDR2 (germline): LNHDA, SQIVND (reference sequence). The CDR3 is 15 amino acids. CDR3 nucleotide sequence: TGTGCCAGTAGTATTGAGGGGCAGACAGGGACGGGACAGTACTTC. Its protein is CASSIEGQTGTGQYF.

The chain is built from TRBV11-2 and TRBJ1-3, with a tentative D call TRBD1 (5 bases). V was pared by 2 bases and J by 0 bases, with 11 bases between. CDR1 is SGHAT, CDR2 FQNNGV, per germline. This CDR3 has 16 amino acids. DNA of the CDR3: TGTGCCAGCAGCTTAAGGACACAACGCTCTGGAAACACCATATATTTT. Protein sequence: CASSLRTQRSGNTIYF.

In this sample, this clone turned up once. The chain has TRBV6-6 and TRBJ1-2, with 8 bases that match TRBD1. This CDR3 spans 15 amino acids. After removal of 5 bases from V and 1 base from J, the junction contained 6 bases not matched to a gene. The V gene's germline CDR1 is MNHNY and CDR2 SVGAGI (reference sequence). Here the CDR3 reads CASSNGQGGNYGYTF. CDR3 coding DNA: TGTGCCAGCAGTAATGGACAGGGCGGTAACTATGGCTACACCTTC.

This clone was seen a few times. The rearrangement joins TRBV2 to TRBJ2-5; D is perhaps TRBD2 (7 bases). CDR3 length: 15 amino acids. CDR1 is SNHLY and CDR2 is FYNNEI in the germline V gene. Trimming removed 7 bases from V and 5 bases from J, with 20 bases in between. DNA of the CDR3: TGTGCCAGCAACCCCCGCTCGGGGAGGGGGGAGACCCAGTACTTC. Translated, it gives CASNPRSGRGETQYF.

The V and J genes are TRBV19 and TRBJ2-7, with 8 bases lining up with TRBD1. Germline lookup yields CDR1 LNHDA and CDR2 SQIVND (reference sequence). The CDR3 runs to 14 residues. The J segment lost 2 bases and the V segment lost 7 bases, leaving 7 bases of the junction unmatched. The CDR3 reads CASKRTGRTYEQYF. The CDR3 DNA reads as TGTGCCAGTAAAAGGACAGGGAGGACCTACGAGCAGTACTTC.

The chain's CDR3 is CASSPLAEGTGELFF. CDR3 nucleotides: TGTGCCAGCAGTCCCCTAGCGGAAGGGACCGGGGAGCTGTTTTTT. The chain employs TRBV6-2 or TRBV6-3 and TRBJ2-2; 7 positions match TRBD2. Losses at the gene ends were 5 bases for V and 5 bases for J; bases not matched to a gene: 8. The CDR3 is 15 amino acids. Germline CDR1 MNHEY, CDR2 SVGEGT.

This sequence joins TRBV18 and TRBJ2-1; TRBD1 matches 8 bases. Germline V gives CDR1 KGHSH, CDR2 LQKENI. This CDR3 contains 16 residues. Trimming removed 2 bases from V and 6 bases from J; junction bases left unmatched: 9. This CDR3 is CASSPFRGQGGNEQFF. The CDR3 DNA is TGTGCCAGCTCACCATTCAGAGGACAGGGTGGCAATGAGCAGTTCTTC.

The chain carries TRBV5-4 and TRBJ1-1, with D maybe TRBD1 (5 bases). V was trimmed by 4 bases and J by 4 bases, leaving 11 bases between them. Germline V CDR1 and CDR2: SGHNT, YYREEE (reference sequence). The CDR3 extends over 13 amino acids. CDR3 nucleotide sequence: TGTGCCAGCAGCCAGGACATGCGCACTGAAGCTTTCTTT. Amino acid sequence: CASSQDMRTEAFF.

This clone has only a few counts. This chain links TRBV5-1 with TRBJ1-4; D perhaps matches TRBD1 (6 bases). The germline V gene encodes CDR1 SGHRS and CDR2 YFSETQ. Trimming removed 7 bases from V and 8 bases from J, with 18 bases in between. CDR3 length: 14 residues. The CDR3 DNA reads TGCGCCAGCTCCCAGGGCAGGGGAGGCGAAAAACTGTTTTTT. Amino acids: CASSQGRGGEKLFF.

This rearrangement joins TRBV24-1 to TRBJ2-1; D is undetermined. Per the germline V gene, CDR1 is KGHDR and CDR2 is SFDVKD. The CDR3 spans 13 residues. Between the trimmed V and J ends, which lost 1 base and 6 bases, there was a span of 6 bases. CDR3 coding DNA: TGTGCCACCAGTGATTTCAGATTCAATGAGCAGTTCTTC. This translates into CATSDFRFNEQFF.

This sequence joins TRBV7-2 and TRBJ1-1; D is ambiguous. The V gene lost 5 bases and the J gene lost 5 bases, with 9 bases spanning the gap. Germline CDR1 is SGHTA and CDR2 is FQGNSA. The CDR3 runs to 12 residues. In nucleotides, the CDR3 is TGTGCCAGCAGCCCCGGTGGTACTGAAGCTTTCTTT. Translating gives CASSPGGTEAFF.

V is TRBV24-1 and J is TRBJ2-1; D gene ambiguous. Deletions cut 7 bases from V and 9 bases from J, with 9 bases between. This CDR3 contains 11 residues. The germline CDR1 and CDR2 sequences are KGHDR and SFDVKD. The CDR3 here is CATRSSGEQFF. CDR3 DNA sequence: TGTGCCACCAGGAGTTCGGGTGAGCAGTTCTTC.

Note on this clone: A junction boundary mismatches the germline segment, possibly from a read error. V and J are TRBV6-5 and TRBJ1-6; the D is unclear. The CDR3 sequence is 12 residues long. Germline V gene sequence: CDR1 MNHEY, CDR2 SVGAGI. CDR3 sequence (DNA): TGTGCCAGCAGTTACACCCGACGGGCCCTCTACTTT. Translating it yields CASSYTRRALYF.

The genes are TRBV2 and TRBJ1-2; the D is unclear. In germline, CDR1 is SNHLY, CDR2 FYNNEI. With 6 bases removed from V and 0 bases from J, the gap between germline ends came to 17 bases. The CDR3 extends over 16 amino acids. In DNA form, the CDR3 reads TGTGCCAGCAGAGGACCGCAGCCTATTCCTAACTATGGCTACACCTTC. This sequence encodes CASRGPQPIPNYGYTF.

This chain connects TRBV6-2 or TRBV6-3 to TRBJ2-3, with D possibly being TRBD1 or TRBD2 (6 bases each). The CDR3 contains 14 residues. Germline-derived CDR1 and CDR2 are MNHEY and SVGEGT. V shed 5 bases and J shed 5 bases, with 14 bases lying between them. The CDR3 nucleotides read TGTGCCAGCAGTGCGGGACACCCCGGAGATACGCAGTATTTT. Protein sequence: CASSAGHPGDTQYF.

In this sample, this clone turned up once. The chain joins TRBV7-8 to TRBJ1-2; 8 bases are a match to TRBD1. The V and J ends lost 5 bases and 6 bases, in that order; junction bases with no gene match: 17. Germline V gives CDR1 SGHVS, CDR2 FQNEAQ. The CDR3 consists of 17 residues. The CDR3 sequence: CASSPGTGTLKENGYTF. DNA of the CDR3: TGTGCCAGCAGCCCTGGGACAGGCACTTTGAAGGAAAATGGCTACACCTTC.

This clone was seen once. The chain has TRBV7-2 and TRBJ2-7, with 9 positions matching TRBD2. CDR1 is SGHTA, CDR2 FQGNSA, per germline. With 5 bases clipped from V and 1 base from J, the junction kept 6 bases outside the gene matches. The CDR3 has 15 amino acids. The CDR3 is CASSDGLAYSYEQYF. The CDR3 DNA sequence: TGTGCCAGCAGCGACGGACTAGCGTATTCCTACGAGCAGTACTTC.

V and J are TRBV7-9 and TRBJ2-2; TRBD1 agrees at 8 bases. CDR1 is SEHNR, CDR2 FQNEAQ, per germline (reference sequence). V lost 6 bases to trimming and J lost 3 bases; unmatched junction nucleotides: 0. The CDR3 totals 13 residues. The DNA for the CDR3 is TGTGCCAGCAGGACAGGGGACACCGGGGAGCTGTTTTTT. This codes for CASRTGDTGELFF.

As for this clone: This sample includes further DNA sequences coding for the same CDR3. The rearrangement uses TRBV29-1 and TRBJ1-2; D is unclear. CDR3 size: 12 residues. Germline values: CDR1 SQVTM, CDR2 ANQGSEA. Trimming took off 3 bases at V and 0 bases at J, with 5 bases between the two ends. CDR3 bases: TGCAGCGTTGACAGAACTAACTATGGCTACACCTTC. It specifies CSVDRTNYGYTF.

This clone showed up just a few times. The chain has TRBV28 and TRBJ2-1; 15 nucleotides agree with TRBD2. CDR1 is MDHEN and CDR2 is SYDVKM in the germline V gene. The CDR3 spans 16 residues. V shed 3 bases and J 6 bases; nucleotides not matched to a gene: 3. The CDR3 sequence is CASSLGGLAGGNEQFF. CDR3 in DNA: TGTGCCAGCAGTTTGGGGGGACTAGCGGGAGGCAATGAGCAGTTCTTC.